The T cell receptor beta chain under discussion was sequenced for a study of T cell repertoires and HLA-DP antigens. Study-wide context: Alloreactive CD4+ T cells targeted HLA-DP on transduced HeLa.

About this clone itself: Its antigen is not identified.

The protocol was immunoSEQ multiplex PCR, while the TCRdb copy is restricted to in-frame clones and leaves out a portion. The repertoire holds about 120,000 clones, with 90% to 95% as singletons. There are 14 residues in the CDR3. V was cut by 3 bases and J by 6 bases, with 9 bases left in between. Germline V lookup: CDR1 LNHDA, CDR2 SQIVND (reference sequence). The chain has TRBV19 and TRBJ1-6; D is perhaps TRBD1 (5 bases). This receptor was taken from a woman under 30 in good health and CMV-seronegative. Sequenced: CD4+ T cells from PBMCs. CDR3 coding DNA: TGTGCCAGTAGTATGCGGCAGGGTAATTCACCCCTCCACTTT. Encoded protein: CASSMRQGNSPLHF.